This T cell receptor beta chain was documented in a study of T cells in tuberculosis. Study-level points and caveats: Active tuberculosis patients had shorter CDR3-alpha; the beta difference was nonsignificant. Active tuberculosis alpha repertoires lay closer to GMM-specific TCRs than controls'.

Germline V gene lookup returns CDR1 SGHDT and CDR2 YYEEEE. Germline trimming cut 3 bases from V and 8 bases from J; bases unmatched to any gene: 6. CDR3 size: 14 residues. With respect to this clone: No antigen is known for it.

Each donor contributed approximately 100,000 T cells on average, unsorted. The method was immunoSEQ multiplex PCR; TCRdb's version includes in-frame clones alone and lacks a portion of them. The sample has about 43,000 clones, 95% seen once. The clonotype was recovered from a donor between 10 and 35 years old with latent tuberculosis or without tuberculosis infection. The chain employs TRBV5-6 and TRBJ1-2; 11 bases are shared with TRBD1. The source material was PBMCs. CDR3 in DNA: TGTGCCAGCAGCTCCGGACAGGGGGCTTGGGGCTACACCTTC. It codes for CASSSGQGAWGYTF.